This entry describes one TCR beta chain. The data stem from a study of blood T cell repertoires in COVID-19. Study background: The United States, Italy and Spain supplied acute and convalescent COVID-19 samples. PBMCs, B-cell-depleted T cells, or T cells were the source of the cDNA or gDNA that made up the material.

As originally analysed: Reference gene primer amplification gave nucleated cell count estimates. Sequencing used immunoSEQ multiplex PCR; TCRdb keeps in-frame clones, though not all of them. That table furnishes V, J and clone size, whereas the DNA furnished D and trimming. The sample has tens of thousands of clones, approximately 90% seen once; the top ten hold 3.5% to 4.5%. The CDR3 consists of 11 residues. Between the trimmed V and J ends, which lost 4 bases and 3 bases, there was a span of 3 bases. The germline gives CDR1 MNHEY, CDR2 SMNVEV (reference sequence). Specimen: peripheral blood. The chain employs TRBV27 and TRBJ1-1; D remains unclear. The source is a man between 60 and 75 years old with acute or convalescent COVID-19. CDR3 protein: CASSSYTEAFF. CDR3 sequence (DNA): TGTGCCAGCAGTTCCTACACTGAAGCTTTCTTT.